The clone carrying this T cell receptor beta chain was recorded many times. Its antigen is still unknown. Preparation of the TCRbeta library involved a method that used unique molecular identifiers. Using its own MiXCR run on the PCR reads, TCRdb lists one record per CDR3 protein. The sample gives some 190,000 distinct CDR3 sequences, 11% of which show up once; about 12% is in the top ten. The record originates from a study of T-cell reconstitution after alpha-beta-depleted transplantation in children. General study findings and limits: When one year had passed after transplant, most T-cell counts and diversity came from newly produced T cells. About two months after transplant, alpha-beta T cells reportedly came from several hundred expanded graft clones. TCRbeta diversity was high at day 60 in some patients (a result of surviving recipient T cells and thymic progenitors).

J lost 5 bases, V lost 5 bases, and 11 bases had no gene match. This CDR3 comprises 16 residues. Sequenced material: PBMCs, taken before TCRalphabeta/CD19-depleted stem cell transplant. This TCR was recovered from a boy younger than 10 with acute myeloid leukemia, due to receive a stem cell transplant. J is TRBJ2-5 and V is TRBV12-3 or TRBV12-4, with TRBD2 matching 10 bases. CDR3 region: CASSEAGGPRGETQYF. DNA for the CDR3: TGTGCCAGCAGTGAAGCGGGAGGGCCTCGGGGGGAGACCCAGTACTTC.